This T cell receptor beta chain is from a study of human T cells and chemical hapten exposure. Study overall: Patients received weekly diphenylcyclopropenone doses to the scalp throughout the roughly 23-week study.

The CDR3 consists of 17 residues. V shed 3 bases, J shed 2 bases, and the junction held 12 bases outside the gene matches. From germline, CDR1 is KGHSH and CDR2 LQKENI. Time point denoted: patch test 1, 2 weeks after DPC sensitization. Treatment described: therapeutic diphenylcyclopropenone sensitization with weekly scalp DPC. This clonotype was seen repeatedly, ten times or more. What it binds is not known. TCRdb fed the RACE reads into MiXCR, producing one record per CDR3 protein. Here the sample spans 55,000 to 85,000 distinct CDR3 sequences, approximately 9.8% being singletons. Points from the study as a whole: Controls had significantly fewer large CDR3 similarity clusters than were formed by expanded TCRs. Expanded TCR counts at PT1 went up together with patch test score, a positive correlation.

The TCR originated in a woman aged 40-49 years with alopecia areata. Some clones in this sample may be carry-over from other donors' samples. The sample in question was whole blood, obtained in connection with sensitization to the hapten diphenylcyclopropenone (DPC). This sequence joins TRBV18 and TRBJ1-1; TRBD1 matches at 7 bases. CDR3 DNA: TGTGCCAGCTCACCTACGAGATTAGGGACAGATAACACTGAAGCTTTCTTT. It codes for CASSPTRLGTDNTEAFF.